The 31 T cell receptor beta chains presented below share a single source sample, sequenced in a study of blood T cell repertoires in COVID-19. The protocol was immunoSEQ multiplex PCR, while the TCRdb copy is restricted to in-frame clones and leaves out a portion. The sample shows approximately 180,000 clones, over 80% of them seen only once. Sequencing was performed on peripheral blood. These receptors were taken from a woman aged 50 to 65 with acute or convalescent COVID-19.

The chain has TRBV6-5 and TRBJ2-1, with 10 nucleotides matching TRBD2. The CDR3 has 16 amino acids. CDR1 and CDR2 from the germline V gene are MNHEY and SVGAGI. V dropped 0 bases and J dropped 9; count of bases not matched to a gene: 8. This chain's CDR3 is CASSYSSLAGVTEQFF. CDR3 nucleotides: TGTGCCAGCAGTTACTCGAGTCTAGCGGGAGTAACTGAGCAGTTCTTC.

The V call is TRBV11-2, the J call TRBJ1-6, with D perhaps matching TRBD1 (5 bases). This CDR3 comprises 15 residues. Looked up from germline, CDR1 is SGHAT and CDR2 is FQNNGV. Trimming shortened V by 5 bases and J by 7 bases, and 15 bases separated the two germline ends. DNA of the CDR3: TGTGCCAGCAGCGAGCAGGGTACTGAAAATTCACCCCTCCACTTT. Translated, it gives CASSEQGTENSPLHF.

V usage is TRBV18 and J usage is TRBJ2-3; TRBD2 aligns across 9 bases. Germline loops: CDR1 KGHSH, CDR2 LQKENI. This CDR3 region has 15 residues. The V segment lost 3 bases and the J segment 2 bases; nucleotides outside the gene matches: 3. The CDR3 nucleotides read TGTGCCAGCTCACCCCTAGCGGGGAACACAGATACGCAGTATTTT. As protein: CASSPLAGNTDTQYF.

The table lists this clone with a few counts. V gene TRBV30 combines with J gene TRBJ1-6; D unresolved. The CDR3 is made up of 12 amino acids. Germline V gene data show CDR1 as GTSNPN and CDR2 as SVGIG (reference sequence). V was shortened by 2 bases and J by 12 bases, with 11 bases between the two germline ends. The CDR3 DNA reads as TGTGCCTGGAGTAGAGTAAGTGGACCCCTCCACTTT. Amino acids: CAWSRVSGPLHF.

The rearrangement links TRBV10-3 to TRBJ2-7, with 7 nucleotides matching TRBD2. Unmatched junction bases numbered 12, after V lost 9 bases and J lost 7 bases. This CDR3 is built from 13 residues. CDR1 and CDR2 from the germline V gene are ENHRY and SYGVKD. CDR3 DNA: TGTGCCATAGGCGGGACTATAGGTCGGGAGCAGTACTTC. Residues: CAIGGTIGREQYF.

This chain joins TRBV10-3 and TRBJ2-5, with D tentatively TRBD1 (6 bases). Germline V CDR1 and CDR2: ENHRY, SYGVKD. With 3 bases removed from V and 4 bases from J, the gap between germline ends came to 24 bases. The CDR3 length is 18 residues. CDR3 amino acids: CAISDIVGGTGSRETQYF. CDR3 DNA: TGTGCCATCAGTGACATCGTGGGTGGTACAGGGTCTAGAGAGACCCAGTACTTC.

CDR3 sequence reads: CASSWGASGGPYEQYF. CDR3 DNA: TGTGCCAGCAGCTGGGGTGCTAGCGGGGGACCCTACGAGCAGTACTTC. V and J are TRBV5-4 and TRBJ2-7, with TRBD2 matching 10 bases. The CDR3 spans 16 residues. J was trimmed by 2 bases and V by 3 bases; bases with no gene match: 8. CDR1 is SGHNT, CDR2 YYREEE, per germline (reference sequence).

CDR3 in amino acids: CASRLDGEETQYF. Here the CDR3 DNA reads TGTGCCAGCAGACTGGACGGGGAAGAGACCCAGTACTTC. The V call is TRBV2, the J call TRBJ2-5; D is perhaps TRBD2 (5 bases). In germline, CDR1 is SNHLY, CDR2 FYNNEI. The CDR3 contains 13 residues. Deletions cut 6 bases from V and 3 bases from J, with 11 bases between. Full variable domain (missing parts from reference TRBV2 and TRBJ2-5): EPEVTQTPSHQVTQMGQEVILRCVPISNHLYFYWYRQILGQKVEFLVSFYNNEISEKSEIFDDQFSVERPDGSNFTLKIRSTKLEDSAMYFCASRLDGEETQYFGPGTRLLVL.

The V call is TRBV10-1, the J call TRBJ2-7; unclear D gene. V was cut by 2 bases and J by 0 bases, with 17 bases left in between. This CDR3 contains 17 residues. Germline V gene data show CDR1 as WNHNN and CDR2 as SYGVQD (reference sequence). CDR3 DNA: TGCGCCAGCAGTGAGCCCGCGGCCGCGCGGAGCTCCTACGAGCAGTACTTC. Translated: CASSEPAAARSSYEQYF.

The chain is built from TRBV6-5 and TRBJ1-6; 7 nucleotides agree with TRBD1. V shed 11 bases and J 4 bases; nucleotides not matched to a gene: 2. The CDR3 runs to 12 residues. The germline V gene encodes CDR1 MNHEY and CDR2 SVGAGI. The CDR3 spells CAGQVYNSPLHF. The DNA of the CDR3 is TGTGCCGGACAGGTTTATAATTCACCCCTCCACTTT.

This chain uses TRBV6-2 or TRBV6-3 with TRBJ2-3, with a possible D match to TRBD1 (6 bases). Trimming pared 7 bases from V and 5 bases from J, leaving 16 bases between. CDR1 and CDR2 (germline): MNHEY, SVGEGT. This CDR3 region has 14 residues. CDR3 region: CASTPGQGGDTQYF. The CDR3 DNA is TGTGCCAGCACCCCGGGACAAGGGGGAGATACGCAGTATTTT.

This chain connects TRBV18 to TRBJ1-1, with D tentatively TRBD1 (5 bases). Trimming left V 3 bases short and J 2 bases short, with 16 bases between. CDR1 KGHSH and CDR2 LQKENI come from the germline V gene. CDR3 length: 16 amino acids. In DNA, the CDR3 is TGTGCCAGCTCACCTCCCACCCCAGGGTCCAACACTGAAGCTTTCTTT. This codes for CASSPPTPGSNTEAFF.

The CDR3 here is CASSQEGWTGISFIYEQYF. In nucleotides, the CDR3 is TGCGCCAGCAGCCAAGAAGGGTGGACAGGGATCTCCTTTATTTACGAGCAGTACTTC. The chain couples TRBV4-1 to TRBJ2-7; TRBD1 aligns across 8 bases. The trim removed 0 bases at V and 4 bases at J, leaving 17 bases unmatched. The CDR3 is made up of 19 amino acids. Germline CDR1 and CDR2: MGHRA and YSYEKL.

J is TRBJ1-5 and V is TRBV27; 8 bases agree with TRBD1. Germline CDR1 and CDR2: MNHEY and SMNVEV (reference sequence). The CDR3 loop spans 15 amino acids. J gave up 7 bases and V 5 bases, and 10 bases lay outside the gene matches. The chain's CDR3 is CASSTFQGARQPQHF. The CDR3 DNA is TGTGCCAGCAGTACATTTCAGGGGGCAAGGCAGCCCCAGCATTTT.

This clone has just one count. V is TRBV9 and J is TRBJ1-1; D is undetermined. The V end lost 7 bases, the J end lost 0 bases, and 16 bases lay between the germline ends. The CDR3 loop spans 15 amino acids. Germline-derived CDR1 and CDR2 are SGDLS and YYNGEE. The CDR3 sequence is CASVRGGFMNTEAFF. The CDR3 coding sequence is TGTGCCAGCGTCCGCGGCGGATTTATGAACACTGAAGCTTTCTTT.

The rearrangement uses TRBV6-5 and TRBJ1-1; a weak D match, TRBD1 (6 bases). The germline CDR1 and CDR2 sequences are MNHEY and SVGAGI. CDR3 length: 13 residues. The V end was cut by 8 bases, the J end by 1 base, with 11 bases between. CDR3 coding DNA: TGTGCCAGCGGAGGACAGCAGAACACTGAAGCTTTCTTT. Amino acid sequence: CASGGQQNTEAFF.

This chain joins TRBV2 and TRBJ1-4, with D uncertain. Trimming took off 4 bases at V and 4 bases at J, with 13 bases between the two ends. In germline, CDR1 is SNHLY, CDR2 FYNNEI. The CDR3 is 15 residues long. Here the CDR3 reads CASSVRRDLNEKLFF. In DNA form, the CDR3 reads TGTGCCAGCAGTGTAAGGAGGGATCTTAATGAAAAACTGTTTTTT.

This clone was recorded a few times. The rearrangement links TRBV5-6 to TRBJ1-5; D gene uncertain. This CDR3 region has 14 residues. Per germline, CDR1 SGHDT and CDR2 YYEEEE. With 2 bases removed from V and 0 bases from J, the gap between germline ends came to 6 bases. CDR3 region: CASSFRGSNQPQHF. In DNA form, the CDR3 reads TGTGCCAGCAGCTTTCGCGGTAGCAATCAGCCCCAGCATTTT. The whole variable domain, remainder taken from reference TRBV5-6 and TRBJ1-5, is DAGVTQSPTHLIKTRGQQVTLRCSPKSGHDTVSWYQQALGQGPQFIFQYYEEEERQRGNFPDRFSGHQFPNYSSELNVNALLLGDSALYLCASSFRGSNQPQHFGDGTRLSIL.

This chain joins TRBV4-1 and TRBJ1-4; the D gene is possibly TRBD1 (5 bases). The CDR3 covers 16 residues. Trimming took 0 bases from V and 5 from J, leaving 13 bases between them. Germline V lookup: CDR1 MGHRA, CDR2 YSYEKL. The CDR3 DNA sequence: TGCGCCAGCAGCCAAGATCGGGGGACTGGGAATGAAAAACTGTTTTTT. Amino acid sequence: CASSQDRGTGNEKLFF.

The CDR3 nucleotides are TGTGCCAGCAGCTTAGTCCTGGGACAGAATAGCAATCAGCCCCAGCATTTT. This sequence encodes CASSLVLGQNSNQPQHF. The J gene is TRBJ1-5, the V gene TRBV7-9; the match to TRBD1 covers 7 bases. Germline V gene sequence: CDR1 SEHNR, CDR2 FQNEAQ (reference sequence). CDR3 size: 17 residues. V lost 1 base, J lost 0 bases, and 6 bases stayed unmatched.

V gene TRBV19 combines with J gene TRBJ2-7; TRBD1 agrees at 11 bases. From germline, CDR1 is LNHDA and CDR2 SQIVND (reference sequence). The V segment lost 5 bases and the J segment 2 bases; nucleotides outside the gene matches: 2. The CDR3 sequence is 14 residues long. The DNA for the CDR3 is TGTGCCAGTAGTTCGGGACAGGGGGCCTACGAGCAGTACTTC. Its translation: CASSSGQGAYEQYF.

Only a few counts were recorded for this clone. The V call is TRBV3-1 (or the pseudogene TRBV3-2), the J call TRBJ2-4, with 9 bases that match TRBD1. Trimming removed 2 bases from V and 8 bases from J; junction bases left unmatched: 7. CDR1 and CDR2 (germline): LGHDT, YNNKEL (reference sequence). The length of the CDR3 is 15 residues. Written as DNA, the CDR3 is TGTGCCAGCAGCCAACAACAGGGGGCCGGGGACATTCAGTACTTC. Amino acid sequence: CASSQQQGAGDIQYF.

This sequence joins TRBV5-5 and TRBJ1-2; 8 bases align to TRBD1. Germline lookup yields CDR1 SGHKS and CDR2 YYEKEE (reference sequence). The CDR3 totals 12 residues. V dropped 1 base and J dropped 7; count of bases not matched to a gene: 0. The CDR3 is CASSLQGAGYTF. The CDR3 DNA reads TGTGCCAGCAGCTTGCAGGGGGCTGGCTACACCTTC.

The chain links TRBV27 to TRBJ1-2; perhaps TRBD1 as D (6 bases). The CDR3 length is 12 residues. CDR1 and CDR2 (germline): MNHEY, SMNVEV (reference sequence). Trimming removed 5 bases from V and 3 bases from J, with 7 bases in between. For the CDR3, the DNA is TGTGCCAGCAGTAAGGGGGACTATGGCTACACCTTC. This codes for CASSKGDYGYTF.

This rearrangement joins TRBV29-1 to TRBJ1-1, with 8 positions matching TRBD1. The CDR3 runs 13 residues. Germline assignment: CDR1 SQVTM and CDR2 ANQGSEA. Trimming cost V 4 bases and J 0 bases; bases outside gene matches: 1. In DNA, the CDR3 is TGCAGCGTTGGGGACAGGCTGAACACTGAAGCTTTCTTT. This sequence encodes CSVGDRLNTEAFF.

V gene TRBV9 combines with J gene TRBJ1-5; possibly TRBD1 for D (5 bases). Germline assignment: CDR1 SGDLS and CDR2 YYNGEE. The V end was cut by 2 bases, the J end by 1 base, with 13 bases between. The CDR3 spans 16 residues. The CDR3 is CASSVGPSGSNQPQHF. In nucleotides, the CDR3 is TGTGCCAGCAGCGTGGGGCCGTCAGGGAGCAATCAGCCCCAGCATTTT.

The chain has TRBV19 and TRBJ2-1; 8 bases map to TRBD1. The CDR3 contains 14 residues. With 6 bases clipped from V and 5 bases from J, the junction kept 6 bases outside the gene matches. Germline values: CDR1 LNHDA, CDR2 SQIVND (reference sequence). The CDR3 protein is CASSPDRGDNEQFF. CDR3 nucleotides: TGTGCCAGTAGCCCTGACAGGGGAGACAATGAGCAGTTCTTC. Variable domain in full (rest from reference TRBV19 and TRBJ2-1): DGGITQSPKYLFRKEGQNVTLSCEQNLNHDAMYWYRQDPGQGLRLIYYSQIVNDFQKGDIAEGYSVSREKKESFPLTVTSAQKNPTAFYLCASSPDRGDNEQFFGPGTRLTVL.

The chain carries TRBV2 and TRBJ1-1; D perhaps matches TRBD1 (6 bases). The CDR3 has 14 residues. Germline CDR1 reads SNHLY; CDR2 reads FYNNEI. V lost 7 bases to trimming and J lost 3 bases, with 15 bases between them. This chain's CDR3 is CASTKTGFDTEAFF. The CDR3 DNA sequence: TGTGCCAGCACCAAGACAGGCTTTGACACTGAAGCTTTCTTT. Full variable domain (missing parts from reference TRBV2 and TRBJ1-1): EPEVTQTPSHQVTQMGQEVILRCVPISNHLYFYWYRQILGQKVEFLVSFYNNEISEKSEIFDDQFSVERPDGSNFTLKIRSTKLEDSAMYFCASTKTGFDTEAFFGQGTRLTVV.

This sequence joins TRBV23-1 and TRBJ2-1; 9 bases line up with TRBD2. TRBV23-1 is designated an ORF whose function remains uncertain. Trimming took 2 bases from V and 3 from J; bases not matched to a gene: 5. The CDR3 is made up of 16 amino acids. CDR3 sequence: CASSQGLAGVYNEQFF. CDR3 sequence (DNA): TGCGCCAGCAGTCAAGGCTTAGCGGGAGTCTACAATGAGCAGTTCTTC.

The CDR3 region has the DNA TGTGCCAGCATTAATCCCGGGAAAACAGATACGCAGTATTTT. It codes for CASINPGKTDTQYF. J is TRBJ2-3 and V is TRBV27; maybe TRBD2 (5 bases). From germline, CDR1 is MNHEY and CDR2 SMNVEV (reference sequence). The CDR3 is made up of 14 amino acids. The V and J ends lost 7 bases and 3 bases respectively, with 14 bases between them.

CDR3 sequence reads: CASSREPFTDTQYF. For the CDR3, the DNA is TGTGCCAGCAGTCGGGAGCCGTTCACAGATACGCAGTATTTT. This rearrangement joins TRBV6-5 to TRBJ2-3, with a tentative D call TRBD2 (6 bases). This CDR3 has 14 amino acids. V lost 5 bases and J lost 2, with 11 bases in between. CDR1 MNHEY and CDR2 SVGAGI come from the germline V gene.